The subject of this entry is one TCR beta chain. Its antigen is not known. Germline CDR1 is MGHRA and CDR2 is YSYEKL. The V gene lost 0 bases and the J gene lost 0 bases, with 9 bases spanning the gap. This CDR3 has 16 residues. The source of the sample is a study of CD8 T cells in acute hepatitis C reinfection. Sequenced by immunoSEQ multiplex PCR; TCRdb stores in-frame clones only, minus some. The table has approximately 41,000 clones, about 87% seen once. Noted time point: naive CD8 control sorted from an acute-time-point sample. General study results and limits: All groups preferentially used TRBV04 and TRBV06, which was not due to overrepresentation in the naive pool. Few CDR3s matched those for other epitopes.

The V and J genes are TRBV4-1 and TRBJ1-5; D remains ambiguous. The receptor's source is a man aged 25 to 40 with chronic hepatitis C. The sequencing input was naive CD8+ T cells from PBMCs. The CDR3 here is CASSQDLSYSNQPQHF. The CDR3 bases are TGCGCCAGCAGCCAAGATCTCTCCTATAGCAATCAGCCCCAGCATTTT.